The following is a TCR beta chain sequence with its context. Using immunoSEQ multiplex PCR, the repertoire was profiled, and TCRdb retains in-frame clones only, with some absent. The data show around 80,000 clones, 91% seen once. The V segment lost 5 bases and the J segment 2 bases; nucleotides outside the gene matches: 7. The CDR3 length is 17 residues. CDR1 and CDR2 from the germline V gene are SEHNR and FQNEAQ (reference sequence). These data are taken from a study of brain T cells in children with intractable seizures. V gene TRBV7-9 combines with J gene TRBJ1-3; TRBD1 matches 12 bases. The TCR comes from a girl aged 2 to 10 with Rasmussen encephalitis and intractable seizures. The specimen comprised peripheral blood, sampled at surgery. Here the CDR3 reads CASSGTGGETAGNTIYF. CDR3 coding DNA: TGTGCCAGCAGCGGGACAGGGGGCGAGACAGCTGGAAACACCATATATTTT.